Sequencing of this T cell receptor beta chain was carried out in a study of cytomegalovirus exposure and HLA in healthy donors. Regarding the study as a whole: Confirmation in vitro established that a few CMV-associated chains were specific for CMV antigens. Roughly 170 TCR beta chains were listed as cytomegalovirus-associated. The classifier, whose performance was assessed in both the original and validation cohorts, reportedly diagnosed cytomegalovirus status with high specificity and sensitivity. Subsequent analysis revealed that first-cohort TCR clusters tended to co-occur in the roughly 120 validation repertoires.

In the case of this clone: Its target is not known.

Sequencing was performed with immunoSEQ multiplex PCR; in TCRdb, only in-frame clones are kept and a portion is missing. The sample consists of 110,000 or so clones, about 85% of them appearing once. Sequencing was done on a sample of PBMCs. This clonotype originated in a woman under 30 in good health and CMV-seropositive.

The CDR3 nucleotides read TGCGCCAGCAGCTTGGGACCACTAGCGGGAGGTTCGCCCTACGAGCAGTACTTC. Amino acids: CASSLGPLAGGSPYEQYF. The chain links TRBV5-1 to TRBJ2-7, with 12 positions matching TRBD2. The CDR3 is 18 residues long. Germline trimming cut 0 bases from V and 2 bases from J; bases unmatched to any gene: 9. In germline, CDR1 is SGHRS, CDR2 YFSETQ.